The source of this T cell receptor (beta chain) is a study of shared clonotypes between healthy human individuals. General study findings and limits: Exclusively blood specimens were collected; tissue repertoires likely differ.

TCRdb's copy holds only in-frame clones and misses some; the assay was immunoSEQ multiplex PCR. The sample lists 200,000 to 250,000 clones, 65% occurring once. On this clone itself: Its antigen remains unknown.

The V and J ends lost 10 bases and 1 base, in that order; junction bases with no gene match: 7. Germline CDR1 reads SNHLY; CDR2 reads FYNNEI. The CDR3 loop spans 14 amino acids. The chain uses TRBV2 and TRBJ2-3; the match to TRBD2 covers 8 bases. This receptor was identified in a man aged 25 to 40 in good health. The sample consisted of memory CD4+ T cells sorted from blood. Stated subset: CD45RA-negative fraction. The CDR3 DNA reads as TGTGCCACAAGGACGGGAGGGGGCACAGATACGCAGTATTTT. It specifies CATRTGGGTDTQYF.